What follows are 18 T cell receptor beta chains derived from one specimen sequenced in a study of response to subunit inactivated influenza vaccine. TCRdb re-analysed the RT-PCR reads in MiXCR, keeping a single row per CDR3 protein. In the table there are some 600,000 distinct CDR3 sequences, roughly 15% of which are singletons. The source material was PBMCs from blood, sampled about 14 days before vaccination. Receptors originate from a man aged 50 to 60 who received an inactivated influenza vaccine.

V and J are TRBV18 and TRBJ2-1, with 9 bases matching TRBD1. The germline V gene has CDR1 KGHSH and CDR2 LQKENI. Unmatched junction bases numbered 8, after V lost 3 bases and J lost 5 bases. The CDR3 runs 16 residues. In DNA, the CDR3 is TGTGCCAGCTCACCGGGACAGGGACTGAGAGACAATGAGCAGTTCTTC. It specifies CASSPGQGLRDNEQFF.

This clonotype was counted between two and nine times. V usage is TRBV12-3 or TRBV12-4 and J usage is TRBJ1-2, with 7 bases identical to TRBD1. V lost 3 bases to trimming and J lost 5 bases; unmatched junction nucleotides: 6. CDR3 length equals 14 residues. CDR3 nucleotides: TGTGCCAGCAGTTTGACAGGGTTGGGTTATGGCTACACCTTC. It specifies CASSLTGLGYGYTF.

This chain joins TRBV30 and TRBJ2-7; 7 bases agree with TRBD1. There are 13 residues in the CDR3. Germline values: CDR1 GTSNPN, CDR2 SVGIG (reference sequence). Losses at the gene ends were 7 bases for V and 6 bases for J; bases not matched to a gene: 12. Written as DNA, the CDR3 is TGTGCCTCCAGAGGACAGGCATATGGCGAGCAGTACTTC. Residues: CASRGQAYGEQYF.

There are a few counts of this clonotype. The CDR3 reads CSVEGGAQGISYEQYF. The CDR3 DNA follows: TGCAGCGTTGAAGGGGGGGCGCAGGGGATAAGCTACGAGCAGTACTTC. The chain recombines TRBV29-1 with TRBJ2-7; D is tentatively TRBD1 or TRBD2 (6 bases each). In germline, CDR1 is SQVTM, CDR2 ANQGSEA. V was clipped by 1 base and J by 3 bases, with 19 bases between them. This CDR3 spans 16 amino acids.

This clonotype was detected many times. The CDR3 spells CASSWGGPLYEQYF. The CDR3 coding sequence is TGTGCCAGCAGCTGGGGGGGCCCTTTATACGAGCAGTACTTC. The chain uses TRBV12-3 or TRBV12-4 and TRBJ2-7; maybe TRBD2 (7 bases). The V and J ends lost 6 bases and 4 bases respectively, with 16 bases between them. The CDR3 has 14 amino acids.

A word on this clonotype: A single base is all that separates this from a far larger clone, so a read error is likely. The rearrangement links TRBV3-1 to TRBJ2-7, with D possibly matching TRBD1 (5 bases). V lost 1 base and J 2 bases, leaving 6 bases between the germline ends. CDR1 and CDR2 (germline): LGHDT, YNNKEL (reference sequence). The CDR3 has 13 residues. Here the CDR3 reads CASSQARAYEQYF. The CDR3 coding sequence is TGTGCCAGCAGCCAAGCCAGGGCCTACGAGCAGTACTTC.

This chain links TRBV3-1 with TRBJ2-3; D uncertain. This CDR3 has 11 amino acids. Trimming pared 7 bases from V and 4 bases from J, leaving 6 bases between. In germline, CDR1 is LGHDT, CDR2 YNNKEL (reference sequence). CDR3 sequence: CASMGADTQYF. The CDR3 coding sequence is TGTGCCAGCATGGGTGCAGATACGCAGTATTTT.

With respect to this clonotype: One junction end does not reproduce the germline sequence, and a read error may be involved. CDR3 in amino acids: CAGSLSRGPTEAFF. The DNA of the CDR3 is TGTGCCGGCAGTTTATCCAGGGGGCCCACTGAAGCTTTCTTT. The V gene is TRBV12-3 or TRBV12-4, the J gene TRBJ1-1; TRBD1 aligns across 8 bases. CDR3 length: 14 residues.

This clonotype was counted many times. The J gene is TRBJ1-1, the V gene TRBV6-5; TRBD1 might be the D (6 bases). V lost 4 bases to trimming and J lost 1 base, with 13 bases between them. The germline CDR1 and CDR2 sequences are MNHEY and SVGAGI. The CDR3 is made up of 15 amino acids. The CDR3 loop is CASSLVDRRNTEAFF. Here the CDR3 DNA reads TGTGCCAGCAGTTTAGTAGACAGGCGGAACACTGAAGCTTTCTTT.

In its sample, this clonotype was seen a few times. The DNA of the CDR3 is TGTGCCAGCAGCATAGGGACAGGGGGCGCTGGGGCCAACGTCCTGACTTTC. Translation: CASSIGTGGAGANVLTF. The chain is built from TRBV21-1 and TRBJ2-6; the table's D call of TRBD1 was not tested on the DNA. TRBV21-1 is an annotated pseudogene. This CDR3 has 17 amino acids.

The J gene is TRBJ2-1, the V gene TRBV28, with 10 bases identical to TRBD2. Germline values: CDR1 MDHEN, CDR2 SYDVKM. V was clipped by 3 bases and J by 6 bases; unmatched bases: 2. CDR3 length: 14 residues. The CDR3: CASSFSSGSNEQFF. Written as DNA, the CDR3 is TGTGCCAGCAGTTTTTCTAGCGGGAGCAATGAGCAGTTCTTC.

Here the CDR3 reads CASTGVRNEQFF. The CDR3 coding sequence is TGTGCCAGTACAGGGGTTAGGAATGAGCAGTTCTTC. The V and J genes are TRBV11-1 and TRBJ2-1, with TRBD1 matching 7 bases. This CDR3 has 12 amino acids. Losses at the gene ends were 9 bases for V and 7 bases for J; bases not matched to a gene: 6. Germline lookup yields CDR1 SGHAT and CDR2 FQDESV (reference sequence).

This clonotype was seen a few times. The V call is TRBV5-5, the J call TRBJ2-3; D remains ambiguous. CDR1 is SGHKS, CDR2 YYEKEE, per germline (reference sequence). This CDR3 contains 15 residues. Trimming removed 2 bases from V and 1 base from J, with 11 bases in between. The CDR3 reads CASSLLSRRTDTQYF. CDR3 coding DNA: TGTGCCAGCAGCTTACTCTCCCGACGCACAGATACGCAGTATTTT.

This clonotype was observed at least ten times. The J gene is TRBJ1-4, the V gene TRBV4-1; D is unresolved. This CDR3 region has 13 residues. Deletions cut 4 bases from V and 8 bases from J, with 11 bases between. CDR1 is MGHRA and CDR2 is YSYEKL in the germline V gene. As DNA, the CDR3 is TGCGCCAGCAGCCTTGGGCGGGCCGAAAAACTGTTTTTT. Its protein is CASSLGRAEKLFF.

The chain combines TRBV11-2 with TRBJ1-1, with D hard to call. Trimming shortened V by 5 bases and J by 0 bases, and 13 bases separated the two germline ends. Germline V gives CDR1 SGHAT, CDR2 FQNNGV. This CDR3 spans 15 amino acids. In DNA form, the CDR3 reads TGTGCCAGCAGCCCCCGGGGAGGCATGAACACTGAAGCTTTCTTT. Its protein is CASSPRGGMNTEAFF.

The chain has TRBV7-2 and TRBJ2-5; D is possibly TRBD1 or TRBD2 (5 bases each). The J call may be in error: the DNA end matches TRBJ2-1 better. Germline lookup yields CDR1 SGHTA and CDR2 FQGNSA. CDR3 length: 14 residues. The CDR3 protein is CASSLGGQGETQFF. The CDR3 nucleotides are TGTGCCAGCAGCTTAGGCGGGCAGGGAGAGACCCAGTTCTTC.

This clonotype has only a few counts. V and J are TRBV9 and TRBJ2-1; 8 bases line up with TRBD2. Germline loops: CDR1 SGDLS, CDR2 YYNGEE. V lost 0 bases and J lost 0; bases outside the gene matches: 5. CDR3 length: 17 residues. The DNA for the CDR3 is TGTGCCAGCAGCGTAGGAGATAGCGGGATCTCCTACAATGAGCAGTTCTTC. Translating gives CASSVGDSGISYNEQFF.

Only a few counts were recorded for this clonotype. This chain uses TRBV28 with TRBJ1-5; D possibly corresponds to TRBD1 (5 bases). The germline V gene encodes CDR1 MDHEN and CDR2 SYDVKM. CDR3 size: 18 residues. Trimming stripped 6 bases from V and 0 bases from J, with 21 bases between. CDR3 bases: TGTGCCAGCAGCCTCATTGAGTTGAGGGGCAATAGCAATCAGCCCCAGCATTTT. Protein product: CASSLIELRGNSNQPQHF. Drawing the rest from reference TRBV28 and TRBJ1-5, the complete variable domain is DVKVTQSSRYLVKRTGEKVFLECVQDMDHENMFWYRQDPGLGLRLIYFSYDVKMKEKGDIPEGYSVSREKKERFSLILESASTNQTSMYLCASSLIELRGNSNQPQHFGDGTRLSIL.